The sequence of this T cell receptor (beta chain) was determined in a study of T cells in Graves' hyperthyroidism and ophthalmopathy. Lactation, pregnancy, other autoimmune disease or uncontrolled infection excluded patients. Researchers took RNA transcripts and amplified the TCR beta CDR3 regions from them. Researchers ran a first-round RT-PCR on the TCR CDR3 using the HTBI primer set. TCRdb processed the multiplex PCR reads anew with MiXCR; each CDR3 protein has one entry. This sample has approximately 430,000 distinct CDR3 sequences, with 15% to 17% found just once. The CDR3 length is 14 residues. Germline V CDR1 and CDR2: MGHDK, SYGVNS. V lost 5 bases and J lost 4; bases outside the gene matches: 6.

The clonotype originates from a young woman with Graves' hyperthyroidism. The rearrangement joins TRBV25-1 to TRBJ1-1; 8 bases map to TRBD1. Sequencing input: blood. CDR3 coding DNA: TGTGCCAGCAGTACCCGGACAGGGATCACTGAAGCTTTCTTT. As protein: CASSTRTGITEAFF.